The 20 T cell receptor beta chains reported below all come from one sample, sequenced in a study of metastatic and nonmetastatic thyroid tumors (dated by TCRdb to the early 2020s). Library construction relied on PCR. TCRdb records Illumina HiSeq 4000 as the sequencer. TCRdb applied fastp at Q25 and MiXCR to the public reads, then kept only in-frame beta chains. Within this sample are some 21,000 clones, with 15% to 19% of them counted one time only. The leading ten clones occupy 15% to 20% of the sample. No treatment had been received by any patient before thyroid surgery. Sequencing input: blood. The source is a female donor with papillary thyroid cancer or a benign thyroid nodule (not recorded which). Some clones in this sample may be carry-over from other donors' samples.

This clone was detected many times. This chain connects TRBV9 to TRBJ1-3; D unresolved. Trimming pared 4 bases from V and 10 bases from J, leaving 15 bases between. Per germline, CDR1 SGDLS and CDR2 YYNGEE. CDR3 length: 13 residues. CDR3 DNA: TGTGCCAGCAGCTCGGGAGTGGGAGGGACCATATATTTT. Translation: CASSSGVGGTIYF.

This chain links TRBV27 with TRBJ2-3; 10 bases are shared with TRBD2. CDR3 length: 14 residues. J was trimmed by 11 bases and V by 6 bases; bases with no gene match: 11. Germline CDR1 and CDR2: MNHEY and SMNVEV (reference sequence). The CDR3 DNA sequence: TGTGCCAGCAGCCTAGCGGGGGTGCTGTATAGGCAGTATTTT. Encoded protein: CASSLAGVLYRQYF.

This clone has ten or more counts. A much larger clone sits a single nucleotide away, making a read error possible. Additional DNA sequences in this sample encode the identical CDR3. The chain uses TRBV24-1 and TRBJ1-2; D not certain. CDR1 and CDR2 from the germline V gene are KGHDR and SFDVKD. This CDR3 contains 12 residues. As DNA, the CDR3 is TGTGCCACCAGTAATTTAAGCTATGGCTACACCTTC. This gives the protein CATSNLSYGYTF.

This clone was observed many times. The chain joins TRBV28 to TRBJ2-3, with D tentatively TRBD1 (5 bases). Looked up from germline, CDR1 is MDHEN and CDR2 is SYDVKM. Trimming stripped 10 bases from V and 2 bases from J, with 13 bases between. CDR3 length equals 13 residues. CDR3 nucleotides: TGTGCCACCTGCCTACAGGTCACAGATACGCAGTATTTT. Translated, it gives CATCLQVTDTQYF.

Ten or more counts support this clone. The rearrangement joins TRBV20-1 to TRBJ2-7; 9 bases line up with TRBD1. Germline V lookup: CDR1 DFQATT, CDR2 SNEGSKA (reference sequence). The CDR3 is 16 amino acids. After removal of 3 bases from V and 3 bases from J, the junction contained 12 bases not matched to a gene. The CDR3 nucleotides read TGCAGTGCTAGTCCTCCGGGACAGGGTACGTTCTACGAGCAGTACTTC. Protein product: CSASPPGQGTFYEQYF.

There are many counts of this clone. Other DNA sequences in this specimen translate into the identical CDR3. J is TRBJ1-2 and V is TRBV18; 9 nucleotides align to TRBD1. The CDR3 contains 15 residues. Germline CDR1 reads KGHSH; CDR2 reads LQKENI. V gave up 5 bases and J gave up 2 bases; unmatched junction bases: 6. The CDR3 DNA reads TGTGCCAGCTCATCGAATACAGGGGGCAACTATGGCTACACCTTC. This sequence encodes CASSSNTGGNYGYTF.

This clone was seen repeatedly, ten times or more. J is TRBJ2-5 and V is TRBV19; perhaps TRBD1 as D (5 bases). The CDR3 has 13 amino acids. The V end lost 9 bases, the J end lost 0 bases, and 11 bases lay between the germline ends. CDR1 and CDR2 (germline): LNHDA, SQIVND (reference sequence). This CDR3 reads CASGRQNQETQYF. The CDR3 bases are TGTGCCAGCGGCCGACAGAACCAAGAGACCCAGTACTTC.

This clone was observed at least ten times. The gene calls are TRBV5-6 and TRBJ2-3; 7 positions agree with TRBD1. From germline, CDR1 is SGHDT and CDR2 YYEEEE. After removal of 0 bases from V and 2 bases from J, the junction contained 3 bases not matched to a gene. The CDR3 totals 15 residues. CDR3: CASSLVGTATDTQYF. CDR3 bases: TGTGCCAGCAGCTTGGTGGGGACAGCCACAGATACGCAGTATTTT.

This clone was found a few times. The rearrangement uses TRBV6-1 and TRBJ1-1; D not certain. Germline V lookup: CDR1 MNHNS, CDR2 SASEGT. V was shortened by 7 bases and J by 4 bases, with 16 bases between the two germline ends. The CDR3 has 14 amino acids. CDR3 DNA sequence: TGTGCCAGCATCCCCAGGAGGTACGGCACTGAAGCTTTCTTT. It is translated as CASIPRRYGTEAFF.

Ten or more counts support this clone. The rearrangement joins TRBV7-2 to TRBJ2-1; 7 nucleotides line up with TRBD1. The CDR3 sequence is 16 residues long. The germline V gene has CDR1 SGHTA and CDR2 FQGNSA. V lost 4 bases and J lost 5; bases outside the gene matches: 11. The DNA of the CDR3 is TGTGCCAGCAGCTCACACCGGGGACAGAGAAACAATGAGCAGTTCTTC. The encoded protein is CASSSHRGQRNNEQFF.

This clone came up many times. The CDR3 protein is CSALRSGYTF. The CDR3 bases are TGCAGTGCTTTAAGGAGTGGCTACACCTTC. The rearrangement uses TRBV20-1 and TRBJ1-2; unclear D gene. Trimming stripped 5 bases from V and 7 bases from J, with 8 bases between. This CDR3 contains 10 residues. Germline lookup yields CDR1 DFQATT and CDR2 SNEGSKA (reference sequence).

This clone has a count of ten or more. This clone may be a read error of a much larger clone one base away. Other DNA sequences in this sample translate to the same CDR3. The CDR3 DNA reads as TGTGCCAGCAGTCCCCCCGGGACAGGGATTCATGGCTATGGCTACACTTTC. It translates to CASSPPGTGIHGYGYTF. The chain carries TRBV12-3 or TRBV12-4 and TRBJ1-2; TRBD1 matches at 9 bases. This CDR3 has 17 residues.

This clone has a count of ten or more. This chain connects TRBV20-1 to TRBJ2-2; no firm D call. Deletions cut 3 bases from V and 6 bases from J, with 8 bases between. There are 12 residues in the CDR3. Germline loops: CDR1 DFQATT, CDR2 SNEGSKA (reference sequence). The CDR3 DNA sequence: TGCAGTGCTAGGAAATACGCCGGGGAGCTGTTTTTT. As protein: CSARKYAGELFF.

This clone occurred many times. V usage is TRBV12-3 or TRBV12-4 and J usage is TRBJ2-1; a weak D match, TRBD2 (5 bases). Trimming removed 6 bases from V and 6 bases from J, with 15 bases in between. CDR3 size: 14 residues. CDR3 DNA: TGTGCCAGCAGGACGGGGAGTCTTCGCAATGAGCAGTTCTTC. It is translated as CASRTGSLRNEQFF.

The chain is built from TRBV20-1 and TRBJ2-5; 9 bases line up with TRBD1. The CDR3 consists of 14 residues. The J segment lost 1 base and the V segment lost 3 bases, leaving 3 bases of the junction unmatched. CDR1 is DFQATT, CDR2 SNEGSKA, per germline (reference sequence). This chain's CDR3 is CSASPGQGQETQYF. DNA of the CDR3: TGCAGTGCTAGTCCGGGACAGGGCCAAGAGACCCAGTACTTC.

This clone qualifies as medium-sized (0.01 to 0.1%). The V call is TRBV6-1, the J call TRBJ2-2; tentatively, D is TRBD2 (6 bases). From germline, CDR1 is MNHNS and CDR2 SASEGT. The V end lost 2 bases, the J end lost 3 bases, and 10 bases lay between the germline ends. This CDR3 has 15 amino acids. CDR3 sequence (DNA): TGTGCCAGCAGTGAAATGGGAGGCGACACCGGGGAGCTGTTTTTT. It translates to CASSEMGGDTGELFF.

Relative to its sample, this clone is medium-sized. The gene calls are TRBV28 and TRBJ2-7; D is unresolved. The germline V gene has CDR1 MDHEN and CDR2 SYDVKM. V lost 10 bases to trimming and J lost 3 bases, with 19 bases between them. CDR3 size: 14 residues. CDR3 residues: CATTEPAGRYEQYF. CDR3 DNA sequence: TGTGCCACCACAGAGCCTGCCGGCCGCTACGAGCAGTACTTC.

This clone was seen ten or more times. J is TRBJ2-5 and V is TRBV19; 13 nucleotides agree with TRBD2. This CDR3 is 15 amino acids long. Trimming at V came to 5 bases and at J to 5 bases, leaving 5 bases not matched to a gene. Looked up from germline, CDR1 is LNHDA and CDR2 is SQIVND (reference sequence). The CDR3 here is CASSSTSGRFETQYF. CDR3 nucleotide sequence: TGTGCCAGTAGTTCGACTAGCGGGAGGTTTGAGACCCAGTACTTC.

The V and J genes are TRBV19 and TRBJ1-6; no clear D. With 10 bases removed from V and 9 bases from J, the gap between germline ends came to 16 bases. CDR3 length equals 13 residues. Germline V CDR1 and CDR2: LNHDA, SQIVND (reference sequence). The CDR3 region is CATRRVESSPLHF. DNA for the CDR3: TGTGCCACCCGACGCGTTGAGAGTTCACCCCTCCACTTT.

This clone is medium-sized within its sample. The CDR3 DNA sequence: TGTGCCAGTAGCCGGGACAGGGGCAACGAGCAGTACTTC. It yields the protein CASSRDRGNEQYF. The chain recombines TRBV19 with TRBJ2-7; TRBD1 matches at 10 bases. CDR1 and CDR2 (germline): LNHDA, SQIVND (reference sequence). The length of the CDR3 is 13 residues. V trimming: 6 bases; J trimming: 5 bases; junction bases outside the gene matches: 4.